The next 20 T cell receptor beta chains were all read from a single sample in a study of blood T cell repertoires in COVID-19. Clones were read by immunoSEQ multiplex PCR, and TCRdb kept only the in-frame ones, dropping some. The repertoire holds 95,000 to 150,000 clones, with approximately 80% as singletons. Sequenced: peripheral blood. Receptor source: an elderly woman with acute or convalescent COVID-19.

CDR3 in amino acids: CASSTQGFQETQYF. CDR3 in DNA: TGTGCCAGTAGTACACAGGGTTTCCAAGAGACCCAGTACTTC. The chain has TRBV19 and TRBJ2-5; D perhaps matches TRBD1 (6 bases). Germline V lookup: CDR1 LNHDA, CDR2 SQIVND (reference sequence). Trimming stripped 4 bases from V and 1 base from J, with 10 bases between. This CDR3 spans 14 amino acids.

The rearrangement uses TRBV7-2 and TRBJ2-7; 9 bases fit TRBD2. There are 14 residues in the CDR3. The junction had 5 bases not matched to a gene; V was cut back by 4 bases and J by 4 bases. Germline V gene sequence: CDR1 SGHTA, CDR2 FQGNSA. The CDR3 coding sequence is TGTGCCAGCAGCTCCCTAGCGGGGAGGTACGAGCAGTACTTC. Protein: CASSSLAGRYEQYF.

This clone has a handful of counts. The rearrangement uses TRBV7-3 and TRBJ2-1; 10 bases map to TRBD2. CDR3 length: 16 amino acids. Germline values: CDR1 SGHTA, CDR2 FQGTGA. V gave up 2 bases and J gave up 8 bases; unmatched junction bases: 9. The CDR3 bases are TGTGCCAGCAGCTTAGGGCTAGCGGGGGAGAGGGATGAGCAGTTCTTC. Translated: CASSLGLAGERDEQFF.

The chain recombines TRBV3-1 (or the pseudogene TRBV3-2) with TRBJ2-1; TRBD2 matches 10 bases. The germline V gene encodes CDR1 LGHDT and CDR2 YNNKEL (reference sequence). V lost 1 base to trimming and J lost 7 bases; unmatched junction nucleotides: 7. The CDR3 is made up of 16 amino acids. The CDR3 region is CASSQGAAGGMNEQFF. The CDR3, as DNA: TGTGCCAGCAGCCAAGGGGCAGCGGGGGGGATGAATGAGCAGTTCTTC.

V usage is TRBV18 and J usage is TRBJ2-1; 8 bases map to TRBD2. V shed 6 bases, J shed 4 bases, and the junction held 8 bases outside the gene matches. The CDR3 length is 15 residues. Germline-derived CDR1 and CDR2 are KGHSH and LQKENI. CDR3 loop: CASSLLSGSYNEQFF. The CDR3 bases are TGTGCCAGCTCTCTCCTGAGCGGGAGTTACAATGAGCAGTTCTTC.

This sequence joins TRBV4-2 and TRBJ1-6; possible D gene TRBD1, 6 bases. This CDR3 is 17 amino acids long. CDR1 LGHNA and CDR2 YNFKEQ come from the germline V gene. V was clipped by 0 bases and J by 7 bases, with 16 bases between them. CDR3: CASSQDTGQGWNSPLHF. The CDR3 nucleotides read TGTGCCAGCAGCCAAGACACAGGGCAGGGTTGGAATTCACCCCTCCACTTT.

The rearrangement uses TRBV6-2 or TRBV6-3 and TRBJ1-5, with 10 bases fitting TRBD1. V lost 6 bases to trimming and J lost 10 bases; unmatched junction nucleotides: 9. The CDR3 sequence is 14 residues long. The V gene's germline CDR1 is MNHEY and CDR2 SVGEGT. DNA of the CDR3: TGTGCCAGCAGCATAGGGACAGGGGTAAGCCCCCAGCATTTT. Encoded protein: CASSIGTGVSPQHF.

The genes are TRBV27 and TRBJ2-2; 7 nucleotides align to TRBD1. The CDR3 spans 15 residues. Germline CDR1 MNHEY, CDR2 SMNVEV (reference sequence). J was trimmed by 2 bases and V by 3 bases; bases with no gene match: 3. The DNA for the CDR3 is TGTGCCAGCAGTTTGAGGGGGCACAACACCGGGGAGCTGTTTTTT. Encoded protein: CASSLRGHNTGELFF.

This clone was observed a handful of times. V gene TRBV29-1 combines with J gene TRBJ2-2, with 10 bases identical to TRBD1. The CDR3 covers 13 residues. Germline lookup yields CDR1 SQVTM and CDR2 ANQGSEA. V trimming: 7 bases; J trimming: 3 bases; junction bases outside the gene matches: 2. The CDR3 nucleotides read TGCAGCGCCGGGACAGGGGACACCGGGGAGCTGTTTTTT. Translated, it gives CSAGTGDTGELFF.

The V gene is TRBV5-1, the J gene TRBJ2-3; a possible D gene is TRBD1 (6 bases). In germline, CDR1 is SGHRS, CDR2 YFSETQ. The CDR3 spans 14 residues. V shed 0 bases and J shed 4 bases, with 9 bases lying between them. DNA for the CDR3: TGCGCCAGCAGCTTGGTCGCAGGGGCAGATACGCAGTATTTT. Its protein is CASSLVAGADTQYF.

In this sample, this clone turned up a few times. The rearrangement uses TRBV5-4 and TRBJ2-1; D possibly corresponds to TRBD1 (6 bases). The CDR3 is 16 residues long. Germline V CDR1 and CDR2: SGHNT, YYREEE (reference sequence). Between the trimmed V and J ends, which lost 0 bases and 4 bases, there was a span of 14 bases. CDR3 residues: CASSLVGNREYNEQFF. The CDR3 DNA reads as TGTGCCAGCAGCTTGGTGGGTAACAGGGAATACAATGAGCAGTTCTTC.

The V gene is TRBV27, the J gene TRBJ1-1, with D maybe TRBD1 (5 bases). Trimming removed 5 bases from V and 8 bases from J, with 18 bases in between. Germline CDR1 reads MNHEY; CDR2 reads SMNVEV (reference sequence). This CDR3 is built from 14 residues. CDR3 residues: CASSVAGALKEAFF. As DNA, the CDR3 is TGTGCCAGCAGTGTAGCTGGGGCGCTGAAGGAAGCTTTCTTT.

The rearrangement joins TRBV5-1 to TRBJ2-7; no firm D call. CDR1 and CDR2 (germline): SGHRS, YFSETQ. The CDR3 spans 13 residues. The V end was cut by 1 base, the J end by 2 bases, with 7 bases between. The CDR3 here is CASSLYTAYEQYF. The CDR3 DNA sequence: TGCGCCAGCAGCTTGTACACAGCCTACGAGCAGTACTTC. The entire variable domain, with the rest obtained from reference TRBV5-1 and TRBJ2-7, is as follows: KAGVTQTPRYLIKTRGQQVTLSCSPISGHRSVSWYQQTPGQGLQFLFEYFSETQRNKGNFPGRFSGRQFSNSRSEMNVSTLELGDSALYLCASSLYTAYEQYFGPGTRLTVT.

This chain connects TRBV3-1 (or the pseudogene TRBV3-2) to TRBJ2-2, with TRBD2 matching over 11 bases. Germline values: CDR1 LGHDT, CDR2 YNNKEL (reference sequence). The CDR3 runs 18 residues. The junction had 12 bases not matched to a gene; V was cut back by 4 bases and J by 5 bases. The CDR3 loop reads CASSLYLAGGSGTGELFF. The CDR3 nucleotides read TGTGCCAGCAGCCTCTATCTAGCGGGGGGTTCGGGAACCGGGGAGCTGTTTTTT.

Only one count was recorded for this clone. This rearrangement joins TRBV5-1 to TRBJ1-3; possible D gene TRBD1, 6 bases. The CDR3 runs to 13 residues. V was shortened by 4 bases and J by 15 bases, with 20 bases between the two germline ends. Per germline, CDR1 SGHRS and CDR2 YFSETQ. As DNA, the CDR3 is TGCGCCAGCAGCCTGGACAGTGGCGTAGGGGAATATTTT. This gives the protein CASSLDSGVGEYF. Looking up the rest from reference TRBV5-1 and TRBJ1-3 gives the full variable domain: KAGVTQTPRYLIKTRGQQVTLSCSPISGHRSVSWYQQTPGQGLQFLFEYFSETQRNKGNFPGRFSGRQFSNSRSEMNVSTLELGDSALYLCASSLDSGVGEYFGEGSWLTVV.

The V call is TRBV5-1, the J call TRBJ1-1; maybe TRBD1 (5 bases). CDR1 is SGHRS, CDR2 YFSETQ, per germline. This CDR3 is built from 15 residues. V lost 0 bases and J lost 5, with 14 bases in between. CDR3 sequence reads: CASSLGDSIGTEAFF. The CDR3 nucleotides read TGCGCCAGCAGCTTGGGAGACAGTATCGGGACTGAAGCTTTCTTT.

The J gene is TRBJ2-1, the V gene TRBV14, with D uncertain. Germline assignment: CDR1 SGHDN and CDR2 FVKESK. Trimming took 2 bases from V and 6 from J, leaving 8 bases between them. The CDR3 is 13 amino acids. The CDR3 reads CASSQQLGNEQFF. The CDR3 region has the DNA TGTGCCAGCAGCCAACAGCTAGGCAATGAGCAGTTCTTC.

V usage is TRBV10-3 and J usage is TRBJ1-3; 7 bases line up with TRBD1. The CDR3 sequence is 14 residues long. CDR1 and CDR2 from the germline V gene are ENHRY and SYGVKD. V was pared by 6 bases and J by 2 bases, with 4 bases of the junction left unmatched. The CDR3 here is CAIRPDRAGNTIYF. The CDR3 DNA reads TGTGCCATCAGGCCCGACAGGGCTGGAAACACCATATATTTT.

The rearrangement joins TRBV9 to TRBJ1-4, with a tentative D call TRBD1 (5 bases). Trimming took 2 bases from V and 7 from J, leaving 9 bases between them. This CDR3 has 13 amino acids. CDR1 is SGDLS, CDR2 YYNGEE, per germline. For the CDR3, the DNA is TGTGCCAGCAGCGTTCGCGGGGGTGAAAAACTGTTTTTT. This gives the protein CASSVRGGEKLFF.

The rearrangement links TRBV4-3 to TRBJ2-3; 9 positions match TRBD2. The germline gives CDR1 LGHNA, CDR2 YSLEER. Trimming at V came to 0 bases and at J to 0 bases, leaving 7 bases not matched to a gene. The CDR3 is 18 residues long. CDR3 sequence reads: CASSQDRRAGGSTDTQYF. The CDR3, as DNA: TGCGCCAGCAGCCAAGATCGGAGGGCGGGAGGGAGCACAGATACGCAGTATTTT.